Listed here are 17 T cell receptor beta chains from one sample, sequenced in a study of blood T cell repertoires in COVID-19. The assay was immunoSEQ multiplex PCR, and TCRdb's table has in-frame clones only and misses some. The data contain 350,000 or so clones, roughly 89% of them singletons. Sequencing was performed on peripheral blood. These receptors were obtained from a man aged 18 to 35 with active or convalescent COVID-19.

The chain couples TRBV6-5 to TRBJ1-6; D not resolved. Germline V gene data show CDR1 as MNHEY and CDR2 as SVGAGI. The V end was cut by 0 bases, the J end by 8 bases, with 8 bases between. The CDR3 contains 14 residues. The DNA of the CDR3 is TGTGCCAGCAGTTACTCGGAGGGTGATTCACCCCTCCACTTT. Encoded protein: CASSYSEGDSPLHF.

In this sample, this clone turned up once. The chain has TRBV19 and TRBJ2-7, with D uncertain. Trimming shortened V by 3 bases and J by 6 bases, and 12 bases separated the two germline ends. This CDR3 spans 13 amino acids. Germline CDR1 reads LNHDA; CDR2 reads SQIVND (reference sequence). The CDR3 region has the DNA TGTGCCAGTAGTATTGGGTCAGCAGGCGAGCAGTACTTC. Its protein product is CASSIGSAGEQYF.

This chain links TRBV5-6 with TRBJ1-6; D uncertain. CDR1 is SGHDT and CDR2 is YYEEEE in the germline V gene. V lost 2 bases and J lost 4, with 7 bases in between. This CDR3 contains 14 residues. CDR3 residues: CASSLGDYNSPLHF. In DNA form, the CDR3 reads TGTGCCAGCAGCTTAGGAGATTATAATTCACCCCTCCACTTT.

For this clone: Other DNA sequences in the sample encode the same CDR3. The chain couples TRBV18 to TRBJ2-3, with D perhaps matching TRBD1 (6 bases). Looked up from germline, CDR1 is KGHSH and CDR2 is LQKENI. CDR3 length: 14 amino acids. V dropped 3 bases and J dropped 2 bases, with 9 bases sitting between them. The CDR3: CASSPDSNTDTQYF. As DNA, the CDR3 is TGTGCCAGCTCACCGGACAGTAACACAGATACGCAGTATTTT.

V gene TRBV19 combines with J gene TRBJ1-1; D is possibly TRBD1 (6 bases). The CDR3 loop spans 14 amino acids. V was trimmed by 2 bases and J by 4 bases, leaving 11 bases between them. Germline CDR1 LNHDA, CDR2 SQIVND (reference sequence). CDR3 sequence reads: CASSITGIGTEAFF. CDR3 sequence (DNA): TGTGCCAGTAGTATAACAGGGATAGGCACTGAAGCTTTCTTT.

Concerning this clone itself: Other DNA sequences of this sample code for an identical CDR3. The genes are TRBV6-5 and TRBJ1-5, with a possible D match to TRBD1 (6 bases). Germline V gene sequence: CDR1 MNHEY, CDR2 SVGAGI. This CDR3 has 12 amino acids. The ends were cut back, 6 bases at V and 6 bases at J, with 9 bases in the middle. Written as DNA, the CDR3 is TGTGCCAGCAGCTCAGGGGCTCAGCCCCAGCATTTT. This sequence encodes CASSSGAQPQHF.

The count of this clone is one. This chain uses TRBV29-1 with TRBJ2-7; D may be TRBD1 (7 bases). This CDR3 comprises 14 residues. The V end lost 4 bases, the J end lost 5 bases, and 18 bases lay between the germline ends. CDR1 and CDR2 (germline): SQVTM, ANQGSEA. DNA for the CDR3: TGCAGCGTTGGTAGTCGGCGGGACAGCGACGAGCAGTACTTC. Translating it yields CSVGSRRDSDEQYF.

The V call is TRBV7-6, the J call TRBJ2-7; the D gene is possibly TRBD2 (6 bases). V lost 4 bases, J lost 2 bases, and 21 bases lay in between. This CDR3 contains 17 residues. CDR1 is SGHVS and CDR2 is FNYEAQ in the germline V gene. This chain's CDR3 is CASSSRMGASDPYEQYF. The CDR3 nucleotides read TGTGCCAGCAGCTCAAGGATGGGTGCTAGCGATCCCTACGAGCAGTACTTC.

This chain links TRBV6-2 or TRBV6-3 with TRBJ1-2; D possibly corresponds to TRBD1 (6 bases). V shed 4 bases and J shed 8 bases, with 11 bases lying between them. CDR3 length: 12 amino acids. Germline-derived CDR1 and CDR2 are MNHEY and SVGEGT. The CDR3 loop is CASSSAGAGYTF. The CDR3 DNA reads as TGTGCCAGCAGTTCGGCGGGGGCCGGCTACACCTTC.

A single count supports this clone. In DNA, the CDR3 is TGTGCCACCAGTGAGTCCCGGTGGGACGGGAGGGACAATGAGCAGTTCTTC. This encodes CATSESRWDGRDNEQFF. The chain joins TRBV24-1 to TRBJ2-1; 8 positions match TRBD2. V lost 4 bases, J lost 5 bases, and 12 bases stayed unmatched. Germline V gene sequence: CDR1 KGHDR, CDR2 SFDVKD. This CDR3 comprises 17 residues.

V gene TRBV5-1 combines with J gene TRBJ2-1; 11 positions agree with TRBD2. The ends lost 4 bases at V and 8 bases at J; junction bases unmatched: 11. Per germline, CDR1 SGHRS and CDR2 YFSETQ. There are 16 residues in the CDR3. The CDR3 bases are TGCGCCAGCAGCCCGCGAGGGACTAGCGGAGAAGATGAGCAGTTCTTC. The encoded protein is CASSPRGTSGEDEQFF.

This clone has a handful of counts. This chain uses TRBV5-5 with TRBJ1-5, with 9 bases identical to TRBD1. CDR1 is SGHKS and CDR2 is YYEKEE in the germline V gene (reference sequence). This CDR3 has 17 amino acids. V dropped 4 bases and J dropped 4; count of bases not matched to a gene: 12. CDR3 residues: CASSPRTGAGRNQPQHF. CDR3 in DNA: TGTGCCAGCAGCCCCAGGACAGGGGCGGGTCGGAATCAGCCCCAGCATTTT.

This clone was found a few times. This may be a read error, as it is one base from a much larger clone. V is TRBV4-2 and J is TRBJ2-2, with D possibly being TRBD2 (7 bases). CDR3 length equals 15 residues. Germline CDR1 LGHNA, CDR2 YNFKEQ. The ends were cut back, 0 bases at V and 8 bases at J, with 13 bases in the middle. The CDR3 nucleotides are TGTGCCAGCAGCCAAGACGAGGGGGGGGCGGGGGAGCTGTTTTTT. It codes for CASSQDEGGAGELFF.

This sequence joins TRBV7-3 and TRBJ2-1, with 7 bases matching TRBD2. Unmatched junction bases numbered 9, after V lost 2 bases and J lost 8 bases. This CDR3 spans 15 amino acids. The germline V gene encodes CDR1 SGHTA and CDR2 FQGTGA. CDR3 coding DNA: TGTGCCAGCAGCTTACGGGCGGGAGAGGTGGATGAGCAGTTCTTC. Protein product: CASSLRAGEVDEQFF.

CDR3 protein: CASSQSHPTGGTGELFF. The CDR3 DNA follows: TGTGCCAGCAGTCAATCACACCCGACAGGGGGCACCGGGGAGCTGTTTTTT. The chain has TRBV28 and TRBJ2-2; 9 nucleotides line up with TRBD1. This CDR3 region has 17 residues. Trimming removed 5 bases from V and 4 bases from J; junction bases left unmatched: 11. Per the germline V gene, CDR1 is MDHEN and CDR2 is SYDVKM.

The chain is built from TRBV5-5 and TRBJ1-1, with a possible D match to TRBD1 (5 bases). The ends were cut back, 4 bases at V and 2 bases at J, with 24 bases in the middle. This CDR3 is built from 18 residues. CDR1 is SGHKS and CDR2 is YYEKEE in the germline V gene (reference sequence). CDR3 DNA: TGTGCCAGCAGCCCACGAGGTCAGGGAAGCATTTACAACACTGAAGCTTTCTTT. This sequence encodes CASSPRGQGSIYNTEAFF.

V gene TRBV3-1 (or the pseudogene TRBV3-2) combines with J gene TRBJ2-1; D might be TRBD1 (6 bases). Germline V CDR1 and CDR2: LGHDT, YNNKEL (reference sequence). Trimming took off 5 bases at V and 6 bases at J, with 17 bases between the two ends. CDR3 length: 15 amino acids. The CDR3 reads CASSEGHGSGNEQFF. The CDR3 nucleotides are TGTGCCAGCAGCGAGGGACACGGATCCGGCAATGAGCAGTTCTTC.